This T cell receptor beta chain is drawn from a study of neurological immune-mediated disorders. Unsorted libraries were prepared from 2 million PBMCs that had been stored at -80 C. Study-level points and caveats: When the repertoires were sorted by phylogenetic grouping, those of 18 of 34 multiple sclerosis patients ended up in one related-CDR3 cluster, a possible signature. Private repertoires in all groups were suggested, as expanded clones shared no CDR3 amino acid sequences across subjects.

Each TCR transcript was tagged with a 10-nucleotide random UMI during 5'RACE. Via MiXCR, TCRdb re-called the 5' RACE reads, giving one row per CDR3 protein. The sample records over 35,000 distinct CDR3 sequences, 3.5% to 4% being singletons. The germline V and J ends were trimmed by 4 bases and 3 bases, with 12 bases remaining between them. Germline V gene lookup returns CDR1 MNHEY and CDR2 SMNVEV (reference sequence). The CDR3 spans 14 residues. This clonotype was counted between two and nine times. The antigen is undetermined. The receptor comes from a man aged 30-40 years with multiple sclerosis. The sample comprised PBMCs. The chain couples TRBV27 to TRBJ1-2; D is possibly TRBD1 (5 bases). The CDR3 DNA sequence: TGTGCCAGCAGTTCCATCGCGGGGGACTATGGCTACACCTTC. Protein: CASSSIAGDYGYTF.